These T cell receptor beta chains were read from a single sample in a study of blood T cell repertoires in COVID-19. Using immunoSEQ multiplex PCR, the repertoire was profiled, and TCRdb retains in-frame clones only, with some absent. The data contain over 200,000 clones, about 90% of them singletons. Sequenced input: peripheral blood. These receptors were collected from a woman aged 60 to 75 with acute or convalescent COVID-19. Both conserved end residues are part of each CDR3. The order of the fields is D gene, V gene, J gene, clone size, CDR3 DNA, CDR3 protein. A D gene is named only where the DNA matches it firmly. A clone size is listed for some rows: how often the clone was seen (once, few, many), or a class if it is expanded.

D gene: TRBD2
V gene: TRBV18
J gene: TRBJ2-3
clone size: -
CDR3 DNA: TGTGCCAGCTCATCCTTGACTAGCGGGGCCACAGATACGCAGTATTTT
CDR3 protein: CASSSLTSGATDTQYF

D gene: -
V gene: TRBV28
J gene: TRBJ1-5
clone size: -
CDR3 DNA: TGTGCCAGCAGTTTAGTTAAGGGGGTGAGCAATCAGCCCCAGCATTTT
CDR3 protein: CASSLVKGVSNQPQHF

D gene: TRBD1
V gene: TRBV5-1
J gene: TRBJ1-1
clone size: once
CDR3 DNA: TGCGCCAGCAGCTTGGGACAGGGATCAGTAGCTTTCTTT
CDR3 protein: CASSLGQGSVAFF

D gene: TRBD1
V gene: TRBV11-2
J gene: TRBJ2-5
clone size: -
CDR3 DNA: TGTGCCAGCAGCCGGGACAGGGGAGGAGAGACCCAGTACTTC
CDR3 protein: CASSRDRGGETQYF

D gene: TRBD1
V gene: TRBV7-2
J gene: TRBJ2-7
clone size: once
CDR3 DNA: TGTGCCAGCAGCCCGCTAGGGGGCGGAATAGGAGAGCAGTACTTC
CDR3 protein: CASSPLGGGIGEQYF

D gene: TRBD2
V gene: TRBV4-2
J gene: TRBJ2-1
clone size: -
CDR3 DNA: TGTGCCAGCAGCCAGGGACTAGGCCACCCCAATGAGCAGTTCTTC
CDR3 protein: CASSQGLGHPNEQFF

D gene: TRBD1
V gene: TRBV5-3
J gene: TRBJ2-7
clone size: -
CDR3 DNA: TGTGCCAGAAGCTTTAGACAGGGGGACTCCTACGAGCAGTACTTC
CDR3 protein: CARSFRQGDSYEQYF

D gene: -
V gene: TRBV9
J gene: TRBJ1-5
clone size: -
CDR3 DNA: TGTGCCAGCAGCGTAGGGGCCGAAAGCAATCAGCCCCAGCATTTT
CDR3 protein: CASSVGAESNQPQHF

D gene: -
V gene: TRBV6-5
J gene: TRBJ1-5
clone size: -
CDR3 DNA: TGTGCCAGCAGAGAGGCTAAGAGCAATCAGCCCCAGCATTTT
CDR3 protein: CASREAKSNQPQHF

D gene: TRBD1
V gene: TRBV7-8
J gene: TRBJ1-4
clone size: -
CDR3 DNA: TGTGCCAGCAGCTTAGCTGGACAGGGGGGAGAAAAACTGTTTTTT
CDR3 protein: CASSLAGQGGEKLFF

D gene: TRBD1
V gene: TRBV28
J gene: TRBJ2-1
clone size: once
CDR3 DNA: TGTGCCAGCAGTTCGACAGGGAACTCCTACAATGAGCAGTTCTTC
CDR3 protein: CASSSTGNSYNEQFF

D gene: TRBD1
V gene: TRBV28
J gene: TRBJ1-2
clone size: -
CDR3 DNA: TGTGCCAGCAGCCGCCAGACACCAGGGGGCGGCTACACCTTC
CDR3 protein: CASSRQTPGGGYTF

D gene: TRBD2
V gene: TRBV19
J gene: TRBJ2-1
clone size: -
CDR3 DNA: TGTGCCAGTAGTACCCTAGCGGGAGGGTTGAGTGAGCAGTTCTTC
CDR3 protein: CASSTLAGGLSEQFF

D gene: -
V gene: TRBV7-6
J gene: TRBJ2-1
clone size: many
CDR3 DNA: TGTGCCAGCAGCCCTAGAGATATTGGATACAATGAGCAGTTCTTC
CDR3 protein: CASSPRDIGYNEQFF

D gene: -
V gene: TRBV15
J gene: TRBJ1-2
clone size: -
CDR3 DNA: TGTGCCACCAGCAGAGATTTGGGGGGGAACTATGGCTACACCTTC
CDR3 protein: CATSRDLGGNYGYTF

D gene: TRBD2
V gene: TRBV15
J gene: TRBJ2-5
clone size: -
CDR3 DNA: TGTGCCACCAGCAGAGATAAGCGGGGGACCCAGTACTTC
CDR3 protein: CATSRDKRGTQYF

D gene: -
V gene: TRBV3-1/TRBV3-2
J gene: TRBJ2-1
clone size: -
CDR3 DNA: TGTGCCAGCAGCGTACAGAGCTCCTACAATGAGCAGTTCTTC
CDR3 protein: CASSVQSSYNEQFF

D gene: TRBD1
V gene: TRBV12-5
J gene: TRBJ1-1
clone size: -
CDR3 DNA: TGTGCTAGTGGTTTGGTACCGGGACAGGGATTGGGCACTGAAGCTTTCTTT
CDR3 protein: CASGLVPGQGLGTEAFF

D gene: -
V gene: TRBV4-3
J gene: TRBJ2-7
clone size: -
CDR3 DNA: TGCGCCAGCAGCCAAGATTTCGTGGGGGCCGCAGAGGAGCAGTACTTC
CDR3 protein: CASSQDFVGAAEEQYF

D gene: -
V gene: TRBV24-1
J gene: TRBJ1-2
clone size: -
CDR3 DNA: TGTGCCACCAGTGCTTCTAGGGGGGGCGGCTACACCTTC
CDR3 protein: CATSASRGGGYTF

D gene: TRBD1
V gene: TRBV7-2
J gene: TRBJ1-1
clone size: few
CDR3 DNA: TGTGCCAGCAGCCTGGGCAGGGACAGCTTCATCCCTGAAGCTTTCTTT
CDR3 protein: CASSLGRDSFIPEAFF

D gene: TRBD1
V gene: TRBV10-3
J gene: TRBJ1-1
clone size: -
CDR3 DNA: TGTGCCATCAGGGGGGGACAGGGAAGCACTGAAGCTTTCTTT
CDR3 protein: CAIRGGQGSTEAFF

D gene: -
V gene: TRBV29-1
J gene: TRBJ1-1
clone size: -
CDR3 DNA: TGCAGCGTCCAGAGGTCCACTGAAGCTTTCTTT
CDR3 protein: CSVQRSTEAFF

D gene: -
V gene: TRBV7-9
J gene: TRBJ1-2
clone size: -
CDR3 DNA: TGTGCCAGCAGCGCCCAGGGGCAGGGGAGTGGCTACACCTTC
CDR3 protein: CASSAQGQGSGYTF

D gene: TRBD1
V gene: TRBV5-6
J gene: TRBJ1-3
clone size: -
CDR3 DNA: TGTGCCAGCAGCGACAGGGGGGTCTCTGGAAACACCATATATTTT
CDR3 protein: CASSDRGVSGNTIYF

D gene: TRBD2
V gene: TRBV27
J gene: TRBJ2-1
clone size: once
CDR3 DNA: TGTGCCAGCAGGAACAGCGGGAGGAATGAGCAGTTCTTC
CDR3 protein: CASRNSGRNEQFF

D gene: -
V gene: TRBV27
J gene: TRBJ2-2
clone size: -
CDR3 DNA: TGTGCCAGCCGAAACCGGAGGGCTAGCAGTTTCTCCGGGGAGCTGTTTTTT
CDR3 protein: CASRNRRASSFSGELFF

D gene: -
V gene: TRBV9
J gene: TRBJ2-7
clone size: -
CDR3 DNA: TGTGCCAGCAGCCCCCCCTTACAGGGTGCGGCTTCCTACGAGCAGTACTTC
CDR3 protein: CASSPPLQGAASYEQYF

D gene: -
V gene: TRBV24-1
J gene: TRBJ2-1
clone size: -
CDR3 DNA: TGTGCCACCAGTGACCCAACAGGGAGGGGGTACAATGAGCAGTTCTTC
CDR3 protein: CATSDPTGRGYNEQFF

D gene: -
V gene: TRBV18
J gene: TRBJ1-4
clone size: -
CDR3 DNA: TGTGCCAGCTCACCACGCGGGGACGGGGGTGAAAAACTGTTTTTT
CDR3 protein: CASSPRGDGGEKLFF

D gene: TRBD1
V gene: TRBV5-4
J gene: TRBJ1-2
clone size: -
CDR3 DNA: TGTGCCAGTCTCTCCATGAGGGACAGGGAGAACTATGGCTACACCTTC
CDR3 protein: CASLSMRDRENYGYTF

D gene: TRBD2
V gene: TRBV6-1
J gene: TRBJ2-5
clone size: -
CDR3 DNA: TGTGCCAGCAGTGACGCGACTAGCGGGAGGGGTAAGACCCAGTACTTC
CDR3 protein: CASSDATSGRGKTQYF